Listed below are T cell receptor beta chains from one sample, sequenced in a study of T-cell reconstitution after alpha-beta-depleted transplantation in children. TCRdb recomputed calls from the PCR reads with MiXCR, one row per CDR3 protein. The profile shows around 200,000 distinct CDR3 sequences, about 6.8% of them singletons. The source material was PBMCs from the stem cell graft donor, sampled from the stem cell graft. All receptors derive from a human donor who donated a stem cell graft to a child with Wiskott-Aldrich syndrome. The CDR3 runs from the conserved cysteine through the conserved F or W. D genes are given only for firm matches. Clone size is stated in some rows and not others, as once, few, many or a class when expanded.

CDR3 protein: CASSLRTGQSSNQPQHF
CDR3 DNA: TGTGCCAGCAGCTTGCGTACGGGACAGTCCAGCAATCAGCCCCAGCATTTT
J gene: TRBJ1-5
V gene: TRBV5-5
clone size: .
D gene: TRBD1

CDR3 protein: CASSLSSGTTEAFF
CDR3 DNA: TGTGCCAGCAGCTTATCATCCGGGACCACTGAAGCTTTCTTT
J gene: TRBJ1-1
V gene: TRBV11-2
clone size: many
D gene: .

CDR3 protein: CASSLGGPGNTIYF
CDR3 DNA: TGTGCCAGCAGTTTGGGGGGGCCTGGAAACACCATATATTTT
J gene: TRBJ1-3
V gene: TRBV12-3/TRBV12-4
clone size: many
D gene: .

CDR3 protein: CASSLWLGGGQPQHF
CDR3 DNA: TGTGCCAGCAGTTTATGGTTGGGGGGGGGTCAGCCCCAGCATTTT
J gene: TRBJ1-5
V gene: TRBV27
clone size: .
D gene: .

CDR3 protein: CASSKGGTWGTEAFF
CDR3 DNA: TGCGCCAGCAGCAAGGGAGGGACGTGGGGTACTGAAGCTTTCTTT
J gene: TRBJ1-1
V gene: TRBV5-1
clone size: many
D gene: .

CDR3 protein: CASSLLDSLGTDTQYF
CDR3 DNA: TGTGCCAGCAGCTTACTCGACAGCCTGGGGACAGATACGCAGTATTTT
J gene: TRBJ2-3
V gene: TRBV11-1
clone size: many
D gene: .

CDR3 protein: CSVTGTGVGNTIYF
CDR3 DNA: TGCAGTGTGACCGGGACAGGGGTTGGAAACACCATATATTTT
J gene: TRBJ1-3
V gene: TRBV20-1
clone size: many
D gene: TRBD1

CDR3 protein: CASSYWDSTNQPQHF
CDR3 DNA: TGTGCCAGCAGTTACTGGGACAGTACCAATCAGCCCCAGCATTTT
J gene: TRBJ1-5
V gene: TRBV6-2/TRBV6-3
clone size: many
D gene: TRBD1

CDR3 protein: CASRTREASPLHF
CDR3 DNA: TGTGCCAGCAGGACCCGGGAGGCATCACCCCTCCACTTT
J gene: TRBJ1-6
V gene: TRBV5-6
clone size: many
D gene: .

CDR3 protein: CASSLEPTGPSYEQYF
CDR3 DNA: TGCGCCAGCAGCTTGGAACCGACAGGGCCCTCCTACGAGCAGTACTTC
J gene: TRBJ2-7
V gene: TRBV5-1
clone size: few
D gene: TRBD1

CDR3 protein: CASSLVGGGDTEAFF
CDR3 DNA: TGCGCCAGCAGCTTGGTTGGGGGGGGGGACACTGAAGCTTTCTTT
J gene: TRBJ1-1
V gene: TRBV5-1
clone size: few
D gene: .

CDR3 protein: CSLLGRVGNEQFF
CDR3 DNA: TGCAGCCTTCTGGGCAGGGTCGGGAATGAGCAGTTCTTC
J gene: TRBJ2-1
V gene: TRBV20-1
clone size: many
D gene: .

CDR3 protein: CASSLIGGVGQPQHF
CDR3 DNA: TGTGCCAGCAGCTTAATAGGAGGGGTTGGACAGCCCCAGCATTTT
J gene: TRBJ1-5
V gene: TRBV7-8
clone size: many
D gene: .

CDR3 protein: CASRPQGDSPLHF
CDR3 DNA: TGCGCCAGCAGACCCCAGGGAGATTCACCCCTCCACTTT
J gene: TRBJ1-6
V gene: TRBV5-1
clone size: many
D gene: .

CDR3 protein: CASSQDPPSSAMRNEQFF
CDR3 DNA: TGCGCCAGCAGCCAAGACCCGCCCTCTAGCGCTATGAGGAATGAGCAGTTCTTC
J gene: TRBJ2-1
V gene: TRBV4-3
clone size: many
D gene: .

CDR3 protein: CASSQDRANGQPQHF
CDR3 DNA: TGCGCCAGCAGCCAGGACAGGGCTAATGGTCAGCCCCAGCATTTT
J gene: TRBJ1-5
V gene: TRBV5-1
clone size: many
D gene: TRBD1

CDR3 protein: CASSLSLGAANSPLHF
CDR3 DNA: TGTGCCAGCAGTTTATCGTTGGGGGCTGCTAATTCACCCCTCCACTTT
J gene: TRBJ1-6
V gene: TRBV27
clone size: many
D gene: .

CDR3 protein: CASSPLDRFNQPQHF
CDR3 DNA: TGTGCCAGCTCACCCCTGGACAGGTTCAATCAGCCCCAGCATTTT
J gene: TRBJ1-5
V gene: TRBV18
clone size: few
D gene: TRBD1

CDR3 protein: CASSFSFIRESNSPLHF
CDR3 DNA: TGTGCCAGCAGCTTCTCGTTTATTCGGGAAAGTAATTCACCCCTCCACTTT
J gene: TRBJ1-6
V gene: TRBV6-5
clone size: many
D gene: .

CDR3 protein: CASSYSAGANQPQHF
CDR3 DNA: TGTGCCAGCAGTTACTCGGCCGGGGCGAATCAGCCCCAGCATTTT
J gene: TRBJ1-5
V gene: TRBV6-5
clone size: .
D gene: .

CDR3 protein: CASSPGPILGNQPQHF
CDR3 DNA: TGTGCCAGCAGCCCCGGGCCCATACTCGGCAATCAGCCCCAGCATTTT
J gene: TRBJ1-5
V gene: TRBV12-3/TRBV12-4
clone size: many
D gene: .

CDR3 protein: CASSLASWGHRGEKLFF
CDR3 DNA: TGTGCCAGCAGTTTAGCGTCCTGGGGGCATCGCGGTGAAAAACTGTTTTTT
J gene: TRBJ1-4
V gene: TRBV12-3/TRBV12-4
clone size: few
D gene: .

CDR3 protein: CASSQDWGDEQYF
CDR3 DNA: TGCGCCAGCAGCCAAGATTGGGGAGACGAGCAGTACTTC
J gene: TRBJ2-7
V gene: TRBV4-3
clone size: many
D gene: .

CDR3 protein: CASSRSSYNEQFF
CDR3 DNA: TGTGCCAGTTCGCGAAGCTCCTACAATGAGCAGTTCTTC
J gene: TRBJ2-1
V gene: TRBV19
clone size: many
D gene: .

CDR3 protein: CASSPGLNNEQFF
CDR3 DNA: TGTGCCAGCTCACCGGGACTAAACAATGAGCAGTTCTTC
J gene: TRBJ2-1
V gene: TRBV18
clone size: .
D gene: TRBD2

CDR3 protein: CASSSRGGYNEQFF
CDR3 DNA: TGTGCCAGCAGCTCGCGGGGGGGCTACAATGAGCAGTTCTTC
J gene: TRBJ2-1
V gene: TRBV7-9
clone size: many
D gene: TRBD2

CDR3 protein: CASTVNTEAFF
CDR3 DNA: TGTGCCAGCACGGTGAACACTGAAGCTTTCTTT
J gene: TRBJ1-1
V gene: TRBV2
clone size: many
D gene: .

CDR3 protein: CSARSSGANVLTF
CDR3 DNA: TGCAGTGCTAGGAGCTCTGGGGCCAACGTCCTGACTTTC
J gene: TRBJ2-6
V gene: TRBV20-1
clone size: many
D gene: .

CDR3 protein: CSARDPNTPKVSNQPQHF
CDR3 DNA: TGCAGTGCTAGAGACCCCAATACCCCGAAAGTCAGCAATCAGCCCCAGCATTTT
J gene: TRBJ1-5
V gene: TRBV20-1
clone size: once
D gene: .

CDR3 protein: CASSQAENTDTQYF
CDR3 DNA: TGTGCCAGCAGTCAAGCGGAGAACACAGATACGCAGTATTTT
J gene: TRBJ2-3
V gene: TRBV12-3/TRBV12-4
clone size: many
D gene: .

CDR3 protein: CASSPTLYEQYF
CDR3 DNA: TGTGCCAGCAGCCCGACACTCTACGAGCAGTACTTC
J gene: TRBJ2-7
V gene: TRBV11-2
clone size: .
D gene: .

CDR3 protein: CASSPGQVLGYTF
CDR3 DNA: TGTGCCAGCAGCCCGGGACAGGTGCTTGGCTACACCTTC
J gene: TRBJ1-2
V gene: TRBV7-8
clone size: few
D gene: TRBD1

CDR3 protein: CSVVGVSEQFF
CDR3 DNA: TGCAGCGTTGTAGGGGTTAGTGAGCAGTTCTTC
J gene: TRBJ2-1
V gene: TRBV29-1
clone size: many
D gene: .

CDR3 protein: CSASAGTEAFF
CDR3 DNA: TGCAGTGCTAGCGCGGGCACTGAAGCTTTCTTT
J gene: TRBJ1-1
V gene: TRBV20-1
clone size: many
D gene: .

CDR3 protein: CASSMRGVGTDTQYF
CDR3 DNA: TGCGCCAGCAGCATGCGCGGGGTAGGAACAGATACGCAGTATTTT
J gene: TRBJ2-3
V gene: TRBV5-1
clone size: many
D gene: .

CDR3 protein: CASSEPGQGVQNYNEQFF
CDR3 DNA: TGTGCCAGCAGTGAACCGGGACAGGGGGTGCAGAACTACAATGAGCAGTTCTTC
J gene: TRBJ2-1
V gene: TRBV25-1
clone size: many
D gene: TRBD1

CDR3 protein: CSVASQVIGYGYTF
CDR3 DNA: TGCAGCGTCGCGAGCCAGGTGATTGGCTATGGCTACACCTTC
J gene: TRBJ1-2
V gene: TRBV29-1
clone size: many
D gene: .

CDR3 protein: CAWSSGLEQYF
CDR3 DNA: TGTGCCTGGAGTTCAGGACTTGAGCAGTACTTC
J gene: TRBJ2-7
V gene: TRBV30
clone size: many
D gene: .

CDR3 protein: CAWSVWGNQPQHF
CDR3 DNA: TGTGCCTGGAGTGTATGGGGCAATCAGCCCCAGCATTTT
J gene: TRBJ1-5
V gene: TRBV30
clone size: .
D gene: .

CDR3 protein: CAMSAGRSYEQYF
CDR3 DNA: TGTGCCATGAGCGCTGGGCGCTCCTACGAGCAGTACTTC
J gene: TRBJ2-7
V gene: TRBV5-7
clone size: .
D gene: .

CDR3 protein: CASKDGAPTSPLHF
CDR3 DNA: TGTGCCAGCAAAGACGGAGCTCCTACTTCACCCCTCCACTTT
J gene: TRBJ1-6
V gene: TRBV6-5
clone size: many
D gene: .

CDR3 protein: CASSLGQAGEEQFF
CDR3 DNA: TGCGCCAGCAGCTTGGGACAGGCGGGAGAGGAGCAGTTCTTC
J gene: TRBJ2-1
V gene: TRBV5-1
clone size: many
D gene: .